This TCR beta chain derives from a study of shared clonotypes between healthy human individuals. With 6 bases clipped from V and 6 bases from J, the junction kept 17 bases outside the gene matches. There are 17 residues in the CDR3. In germline, CDR1 is WSHSY, CDR2 SAAADI. The healthy adult donors were HIV-negative and reported no recent acute infections or vaccinations. This clone was seen a few times. Original handling: Junction-only sequences without quality scores were provided by ImmunoSEQ, so filtering was different. TCRdb keeps only in-frame clones here, not all; method: immunoSEQ multiplex PCR. Clone size and V and J calls were adopted from that table, with D and trimming inferred from the DNA. The table has fewer than 400,000 clones, under 80% seen once.

This receptor was identified in a man aged 25 to 40 in good health. Sequenced sample: memory CD4+ T cells sorted from blood. Described subset: CD45RA-negative fraction. The rearrangement uses TRBV10-2 and TRBJ2-7, with 10 bases identical to TRBD2. The CDR3 loop reads CASSIPDPAGGPREQYF. As DNA, the CDR3 is TGCGCCAGCAGCATACCTGACCCAGCGGGAGGGCCGCGCGAGCAGTACTTC.